This TCR beta chain appears in the sequencing data of a study of blood T cell repertoires in COVID-19. Study in general: The analysed material was cDNA or gDNA that came from T cells, B-cell-depleted T cells, or PBMCs.

After removal of 6 bases from V and 4 bases from J, the junction contained 6 bases not matched to a gene. Per germline, CDR1 LNHDA and CDR2 SQIVND (reference sequence). CDR3 length: 14 amino acids. Libraries were prepared by immunoSEQ multiplex PCR; TCRdb keeps only in-frame clonotypes and omits some of them. The table shows over 150,000 clones, with roughly 76% occurring only once. This TCR was recovered from a woman of 80 years or more with COVID-19, enrolled during active disease. The chain has TRBV19 and TRBJ1-5; 7 nucleotides match TRBD1. The sample was peripheral blood. DNA for the CDR3: TGTGCCAGTAGCGGGACAGCCCTAAATCAGCCCCAGCATTTT. This gives the protein CASSGTALNQPQHF.